What follows are 5 T cell receptor beta chains derived from one specimen sequenced in a study of shared clonotypes between healthy human individuals. Method: immunoSEQ multiplex PCR; TCRdb's copy keeps in-frame clones and lacks some. Here the sample spans around 240,000 clones, over 60% being singletons. The material sequenced was memory CD4+ T cells sorted from blood. Subset: CD45RA-negative fraction. The receptor set was obtained from a man aged 25-45 years in good health.

The chain combines TRBV7-8 with TRBJ2-7, with a possible D match to TRBD2 (5 bases). CDR1 is SGHVS, CDR2 FQNEAQ, per germline. This CDR3 contains 16 residues. With 1 base removed from V and 0 bases from J, the gap between germline ends came to 13 bases. As DNA, the CDR3 is TGTGCCAGCAGCTTAGTCGACTTGCGGGTCTCCTACGAGCAGTACTTC. This gives the protein CASSLVDLRVSYEQYF. The whole variable domain, filled in from reference TRBV7-8 and TRBJ2-7, reads GAGVSQSPRYKVAKRGQDVALRCDPISGHVSLFWYQQALGQGPEFLTYFQNEAQLDKSGLPSDRFFAERPEGSVSTLKIQRTQQEDSAVYLCASSLVDLRVSYEQYFGPGTRLTVT.

The rearrangement joins TRBV7-6 to TRBJ2-2; D tentatively fits TRBD1 or TRBD2 (5 bases each). CDR1 and CDR2 (germline): SGHVS, FNYEAQ. Trimming removed 5 bases at V and 6 bases at J, with 19 bases between. The CDR3 is made up of 16 amino acids. The CDR3 reads CASSPGAGRVSGELFF. The CDR3 region has the DNA TGTGCCAGCAGCCCCGGGGCAGGGCGAGTCTCCGGGGAGCTGTTTTTT.

The chain has TRBV27 and TRBJ2-1, with 12 bases aligning to TRBD2. CDR1 MNHEY and CDR2 SMNVEV come from the germline V gene (reference sequence). This CDR3 region has 16 residues. With 6 bases clipped from V and 10 bases from J, the junction kept 13 bases outside the gene matches. The CDR3 spells CASSSLPSGRAREQFF. The CDR3 DNA reads as TGTGCCAGCAGCTCCCTTCCTAGCGGGAGGGCACGGGAGCAGTTCTTC.

The chain combines TRBV5-8 with TRBJ1-5; D is perhaps TRBD1 (6 bases). Trimming pared 2 bases from V and 9 bases from J, leaving 15 bases between. Germline V gives CDR1 SGHTS, CDR2 YDEGEE. This CDR3 region has 14 residues. The CDR3: CASSFSRGRGPQHF. The CDR3 nucleotides are TGTGCCAGCAGCTTTTCCAGGGGCCGGGGGCCCCAGCATTTT. Full variable domain (missing parts from reference TRBV5-8 and TRBJ1-5): EAGVTQSPTHLIKTRGQQATLRCSPISGHTSVYWYQQALGLGLQFLLWYDEGEERNRGNFPPRFSGRQFPNYSSELNVNALELEDSALYLCASSFSRGRGPQHFGDGTRLSIL.

This clone has at least ten counts. The J gene is TRBJ2-1, the V gene TRBV15; 11 bases line up with TRBD2. The CDR3 runs to 16 residues. The trim removed 4 bases at V and 6 bases at J, leaving 8 bases unmatched. CDR1 and CDR2 (germline): LNHNV, YYDKDF (reference sequence). CDR3 DNA: TGTGCCACCAGCACTTATACTAGCGGGAGAACCAATGAGCAGTTCTTC. Translation gives CATSTYTSGRTNEQFF. The whole variable domain, filled in from reference TRBV15 and TRBJ2-1, reads DAMVIQNPRYQVTQFGKPVTLSCSQTLNHNVMYWYQQKSSQAPKLLFHYYDKDFNNEADTPDNFQSRRPNTSFCFLDIRSPGLGDTAMYLCATSTYTSGRTNEQFFGPGTRLTVL.